Below are 21 T cell receptor beta chains sequenced from a single sample in a study of cytomegalovirus exposure and HLA in healthy donors. Both 60 Vbeta primers and 13 Jbeta primers went into the PCR. The data were produced by immunoSEQ multiplex PCR, yet TCRdb's version contains in-frame clones alone and is incomplete. The table lists approximately 100,000 clones, roughly 73% of them singletons. Sequenced sample: PBMCs. These receptors originate from a man in his forties in good health and CMV-seronegative.

The chain is built from TRBV7-8 and TRBJ2-3, with D maybe TRBD2 (7 bases). The CDR3 totals 15 residues. CDR1 is SGHVS, CDR2 FQNEAQ, per germline. Trimming left V 0 bases short and J 4 bases short, with 11 bases between. The CDR3 DNA follows: TGTGCCAGCAGCTTAGCGGGGGGGCGGGCAGATACGCAGTATTTT. Translated, it gives CASSLAGGRADTQYF.

This sequence joins TRBV10-3 and TRBJ2-1; perhaps TRBD2 as D (6 bases). CDR1 and CDR2 (germline): ENHRY, SYGVKD. The CDR3 consists of 13 residues. V lost 6 bases to trimming and J lost 9 bases, with 15 bases between them. CDR3 nucleotide sequence: TGTGCCATCAGGGGGGACTCTCTTGCTGAGCAGTTCTTC. Amino acids: CAIRGDSLAEQFF.

V gene TRBV6-1 combines with J gene TRBJ2-1, with TRBD1 matching over 7 bases. V lost 5 bases to trimming and J lost 8 bases; unmatched junction nucleotides: 3. CDR1 and CDR2 (germline): MNHNS, SASEGT. The CDR3 is 12 residues long. The CDR3 DNA is TGTGCCAGCAGTCAACAGGGGCATGAGCAGTTCTTC. Its protein is CASSQQGHEQFF.

As regards this clone: The junction departs from germline at one end; a sequencing error may be responsible. This same CDR3 is encoded by further DNA sequences in the sample. The chain recombines TRBV6-1 with TRBJ1-6; D remains ambiguous. Germline-derived CDR1 and CDR2 are MNHNS and SASEGT. This CDR3 has 14 amino acids. The CDR3 region is CASSPTYSDPPLHF. In DNA, the CDR3 is TGTGCCAGCAGTCCGACTTATTCAGATCCACCCCTCCACTTC.

This chain links TRBV19 with TRBJ2-7; TRBD1 agrees at 8 bases. The germline V gene encodes CDR1 LNHDA and CDR2 SQIVND (reference sequence). V was clipped by 6 bases and J by 6 bases; unmatched bases: 7. The CDR3 totals 13 residues. Here the CDR3 reads CASSRTGKSEQYF. In nucleotides, the CDR3 is TGTGCCAGTAGCCGGACAGGGAAAAGCGAGCAGTACTTC.

The gene calls are TRBV27 and TRBJ2-3; 7 bases line up with TRBD1. V was pared by 6 bases and J by 5 bases, with 11 bases of the junction left unmatched. Germline CDR1 and CDR2: MNHEY and SMNVEV (reference sequence). The CDR3 consists of 15 residues. CDR3 DNA: TGTGCCAGCAGCGAACAGGGGATCCAGGGAGATACGCAGTATTTT. This encodes CASSEQGIQGDTQYF.

The rearrangement uses TRBV5-4 and TRBJ1-1; maybe TRBD1 (5 bases). Germline V lookup: CDR1 SGHNT, CDR2 YYREEE (reference sequence). V lost 5 bases to trimming and J lost 2 bases, with 13 bases between them. The CDR3 extends over 14 amino acids. The CDR3 here is CASRSIGGNTEAFF. CDR3 bases: TGTGCCAGCAGATCAATCGGGGGAAACACTGAAGCTTTCTTT. Filled out from reference TRBV5-4 and TRBJ1-1, the complete variable domain reads ETGVTQSPTHLIKTRGQQVTLRCSSQSGHNTVSWYQQALGQGPQFIFQYYREEENGRGNFPPRFSGLQFPNYSSELNVNALELDDSALYLCASRSIGGNTEAFFGQGTRLTVV.

The V gene is TRBV7-8, the J gene TRBJ2-7; D call uncertain. Germline CDR1 is SGHVS and CDR2 is FQNEAQ. The CDR3 sequence is 15 residues long. V was cut by 1 base and J by 0 bases, with 10 bases left in between. The CDR3 nucleotides are TGTGCCAGCAGCTTAGGATGGCGGAGCTCCTACGAGCAGTACTTC. Its translation is CASSLGWRSSYEQYF.

The V and J genes are TRBV15 and TRBJ1-1, with 7 bases matching TRBD1. The V gene's germline CDR1 is LNHNV and CDR2 YYDKDF (reference sequence). The V gene end was trimmed by 0 bases and the J gene end by 3 bases; junction bases not matched to a gene: 1. This CDR3 spans 14 amino acids. CDR3 region: CATSRDQGDTEAFF. In DNA form, the CDR3 reads TGTGCCACCAGCAGAGACCAGGGGGACACTGAAGCTTTCTTT.

This chain joins TRBV5-1 and TRBJ1-1; D not certain. V gave up 0 bases and J gave up 0 bases, with 12 bases separating them. The CDR3 is made up of 16 amino acids. Germline V CDR1 and CDR2: SGHRS, YFSETQ. The CDR3 DNA sequence: TGCGCCAGCAGCTTGGTGGCTTCGGGTGTGAACACTGAAGCTTTCTTT. Amino acids: CASSLVASGVNTEAFF.

The chain carries TRBV5-6 and TRBJ1-6; the D gene is possibly TRBD1 (6 bases). The germline V gene encodes CDR1 SGHDT and CDR2 YYEEEE. Trimming left V 3 bases short and J 1 base short, with 8 bases between. The CDR3 length is 15 residues. The CDR3 DNA sequence: TGTGCCAGCAGCTCACAGGGTTCCTATAATTCACCCCTCCACTTT. It specifies CASSSQGSYNSPLHF.

The V and J genes are TRBV19 and TRBJ1-1; D is uncertain. The germline V gene has CDR1 LNHDA and CDR2 SQIVND (reference sequence). Between the trimmed V and J ends, which lost 3 bases and 7 bases, there was a span of 12 bases. The CDR3 totals 13 residues. In nucleotides, the CDR3 is TGTGCCAGTAGTATGGTCCAGAATTGTGAAGCTTTCTTT. Translated: CASSMVQNCEAFF.

This chain connects TRBV2 to TRBJ2-3, with 7 bases aligning to TRBD1. The V gene end was trimmed by 9 bases and the J gene end by 4 bases; junction bases not matched to a gene: 7. Germline CDR1 is SNHLY and CDR2 is FYNNEI. CDR3 size: 13 residues. CDR3 sequence: CASRITGADTQYF. CDR3 nucleotides: TGTGCCAGTAGAATTACAGGGGCAGATACGCAGTATTTT.

The table lists this clone with a few counts. The rearrangement uses TRBV6-1 and TRBJ1-5, with D maybe TRBD1 (6 bases). With 8 bases removed from V and 7 bases from J, the gap between germline ends came to 21 bases. CDR3 length equals 15 residues. From germline, CDR1 is MNHNS and CDR2 SASEGT. The CDR3 bases are TGTGCCAGCCTCATGGTCGGGGGGCGTCAACAGCCCCAGCATTTT. It specifies CASLMVGGRQQPQHF.

This clone was seen once. This sequence joins TRBV10-3 and TRBJ2-2; D is ambiguous. Germline loops: CDR1 ENHRY, CDR2 SYGVKD. The length of the CDR3 is 14 residues. V shed 3 bases and J shed 1 base, with 6 bases lying between them. This chain's CDR3 is CAISDLRNTGELFF. Here the CDR3 DNA reads TGTGCCATCAGTGATCTACGGAACACCGGGGAGCTGTTTTTT.

The chain combines TRBV19 with TRBJ2-5; tentatively, D is TRBD2 (7 bases). Germline V gives CDR1 LNHDA, CDR2 SQIVND (reference sequence). The CDR3 runs to 13 residues. V lost 5 bases, J lost 3 bases, and 10 bases lay in between. The CDR3 sequence: CASSEGGKETQYF. The CDR3 region has the DNA TGTGCCAGTAGTGAGGGGGGGAAAGAGACCCAGTACTTC.

The chain is built from TRBV2 and TRBJ2-1, with 11 bases identical to TRBD2. The CDR3 spans 16 residues. Trimming at V came to 6 bases and at J to 3 bases, leaving 7 bases not matched to a gene. In germline, CDR1 is SNHLY, CDR2 FYNNEI. The CDR3 sequence is CASRASGGSFYNEQFF. In DNA, the CDR3 is TGTGCCAGCAGAGCTAGCGGGGGGTCCTTCTACAATGAGCAGTTCTTC.

This clone turned up a few times. The rearrangement uses TRBV7-2 and TRBJ1-4; D is uncertain. Germline V gene data show CDR1 as SGHTA and CDR2 as FQGNSA. The CDR3 contains 14 residues. V lost 2 bases, J lost 2 bases, and 6 bases lay in between. The CDR3 spells CASSLFGTNEKLFF. CDR3 DNA sequence: TGTGCCAGCAGCTTATTCGGGACTAATGAAAAACTGTTTTTT.

The chain couples TRBV5-4 to TRBJ2-1; 9 positions agree with TRBD2. The germline V gene encodes CDR1 SGHNT and CDR2 YYREEE (reference sequence). Trimming at V came to 4 bases and at J to 8 bases, leaving 13 bases not matched to a gene. The CDR3 loop spans 16 amino acids. This CDR3 is CASSRATGTSLDEQFF. CDR3 in DNA: TGTGCCAGCAGCAGGGCAACCGGGACTAGCCTTGATGAGCAGTTCTTC.

V and J are TRBV28 and TRBJ2-3, with a possible D match to TRBD2 (6 bases). V lost 4 bases to trimming and J lost 8 bases, with 19 bases between them. There are 15 residues in the CDR3. CDR1 and CDR2 from the germline V gene are MDHEN and SYDVKM. The DNA of the CDR3 is TGTGCCAGCAGTTCAACCGGGACTCCGGACGGTACGCAGTATTTT. This encodes CASSSTGTPDGTQYF.

The rearrangement links TRBV10-3 to TRBJ1-3; D is perhaps TRBD1 (5 bases). Trimming removed 10 bases at V and 10 bases at J, with 14 bases between. The germline gives CDR1 ENHRY, CDR2 SYGVKD. This CDR3 region has 11 residues. CDR3 nucleotides: TGTGCCACCGGAACCGGGGGAACCATATATTTT. Residues: CATGTGGTIYF.